The 20 T cell receptor beta chains below all came from one sample that was sequenced in a study of blood T cell repertoires in COVID-19. The protocol was immunoSEQ multiplex PCR, while the TCRdb copy is restricted to in-frame clones and leaves out a portion. The sample shows some 330,000 clones, approximately 92% of them seen only once. Sample: PBMCs or T cells enriched from blood (not recorded which). These receptors originate from a woman aged 30 to 39 who had recovered from COVID-19.

The chain is built from TRBV18 and TRBJ2-7; TRBD2 matches at 16 bases. CDR3 length: 19 residues. Per the germline V gene, CDR1 is KGHSH and CDR2 is LQKENI. The J segment lost 4 bases and the V segment lost 6 bases, leaving 15 bases of the junction unmatched. In DNA, the CDR3 is TGTGCCAGCTCGGGGACCGGGACTAGCGGGAGGGCCAAGAGGTACGAGCAGTACTTC. Its translation: CASSGTGTSGRAKRYEQYF.

Comments on this clone: Sequence at one end of the junction differs from germline and may be a read error. The V and J genes are TRBV19 and TRBJ1-1; TRBD1 aligns across 7 bases. This CDR3 comprises 14 residues. CDR1 and CDR2 from the germline V gene are LNHDA and SQIVND (reference sequence). The CDR3: CASRIGGANTEAFF. CDR3 coding DNA: TGTGCCAGTCGTATAGGGGGCGCGAACACTGAAGCTTTCTTT.

This sequence joins TRBV28 and TRBJ2-4; tentatively, D is TRBD1 (5 bases). This CDR3 is 11 amino acids long. CDR1 MDHEN and CDR2 SYDVKM come from the germline V gene. V lost 6 bases and J 13 bases, leaving 13 bases between the germline ends. CDR3 in amino acids: CASSDRRGQYF. The CDR3 DNA follows: TGTGCCAGCAGCGATCGAAGGGGACAGTACTTC.

The chain carries TRBV20-1 and TRBJ2-7; unclear D gene. CDR3 size: 15 residues. CDR1 is DFQATT, CDR2 SNEGSKA, per germline (reference sequence). V shed 3 bases and J shed 0 bases, with 15 bases lying between them. CDR3 residues: CSASRFRGTSYEQYF. As DNA, the CDR3 is TGCAGTGCTAGTAGGTTCCGAGGAACCTCCTACGAGCAGTACTTC.

This chain connects TRBV12-2 to TRBJ1-4. TRBV12-2 is a pseudogene. This CDR3 is 20 amino acids long. The CDR3 DNA sequence: TGTGCAAGTCGCTTGAACTCGTCAGGAGGGTGTGTCGAAAATAATGAAAAACTGTTTTTT. As protein: CASRLNSSGGCVENNEKLFF.

The chain links TRBV7-2 to TRBJ2-3, with no clear D. V dropped 4 bases and J dropped 4 bases, with 15 bases sitting between them. Germline V gene sequence: CDR1 SGHTA, CDR2 FQGNSA. The CDR3 is 15 residues long. DNA of the CDR3: TGTGCCAGCAGCTCCCCAGCGCCCTCGCCAGATACGCAGTATTTT. It specifies CASSSPAPSPDTQYF.

V gene TRBV18 combines with J gene TRBJ1-3; 7 bases map to TRBD1. CDR3 size: 15 residues. Germline CDR1 and CDR2: KGHSH and LQKENI. After removal of 3 bases from V and 4 bases from J, the junction contained 6 bases not matched to a gene. CDR3 DNA: TGTGCCAGCTCACCCCCAGGGACAGCAGGAAACACCATATATTTT. It yields the protein CASSPPGTAGNTIYF.

The rearrangement joins TRBV5-1 to TRBJ2-1; TRBD2 aligns across 12 bases. The CDR3 covers 15 residues. The V and J ends lost 7 bases and 4 bases, in that order; junction bases with no gene match: 6. CDR1 is SGHRS and CDR2 is YFSETQ in the germline V gene. The CDR3 nucleotides are TGCGCCAGCCGACTAGCGGGAGTTCCATACAATGAGCAGTTCTTC. Its protein product is CASRLAGVPYNEQFF.

To note about this clone: Other DNA sequences in this sample translate to the same CDR3. This chain uses TRBV6-2 or TRBV6-3 with TRBJ2-1, with TRBD2 matching over 11 bases. V lost 4 bases, J lost 0 bases, and 8 bases stayed unmatched. In germline, CDR1 is MNHEY, CDR2 SVGEGT. The CDR3 contains 18 residues. This chain's CDR3 is CASSSGTSGPSSYNEQFF. The CDR3 DNA reads TGTGCCAGCAGTTCCGGGACTAGCGGACCTAGCTCCTACAATGAGCAGTTCTTC.

The chain recombines TRBV28 with TRBJ1-2; the D gene is possibly TRBD1 (6 bases). The CDR3 runs 15 residues. Germline V gives CDR1 MDHEN, CDR2 SYDVKM. The V and J ends lost 5 bases and 3 bases respectively, with 16 bases between them. The CDR3 protein is CASSEAGATDYGYTF. DNA for the CDR3: TGTGCCAGCAGTGAGGCAGGGGCGACGGACTATGGCTACACCTTC.

This chain connects TRBV19 to TRBJ2-7; 7 positions agree with TRBD1. The CDR3 is 13 residues long. J lost 6 bases, V lost 6 bases, and 8 bases had no gene match. Germline V gene data show CDR1 as LNHDA and CDR2 as SQIVND (reference sequence). CDR3 sequence: CASSQQYRGEQYF. The CDR3, as DNA: TGTGCCAGTAGCCAGCAATACAGGGGCGAGCAGTACTTC. Full variable domain (missing parts from reference TRBV19 and TRBJ2-7): DGGITQSPKYLFRKEGQNVTLSCEQNLNHDAMYWYRQDPGQGLRLIYYSQIVNDFQKGDIAEGYSVSREKKESFPLTVTSAQKNPTAFYLCASSQQYRGEQYFGPGTRLTVT.

This clone was found once. The chain employs TRBV7-2 and TRBJ1-3; D might be TRBD1 (5 bases). There are 14 residues in the CDR3. CDR1 is SGHTA, CDR2 FQGNSA, per germline. The germline V and J ends were trimmed by 6 bases and 0 bases, with 9 bases remaining between them. The CDR3 region has the DNA TGTGCCAGCAGGCAGGGAAGCTCTGGAAACACCATATATTTT. This codes for CASRQGSSGNTIYF.

The chain employs TRBV25-1 and TRBJ1-3, with TRBD1 identical over 7 bases. In germline, CDR1 is MGHDK, CDR2 SYGVNS. V shed 6 bases, J shed 3 bases, and the junction held 14 bases outside the gene matches. The CDR3 loop spans 17 amino acids. CDR3 DNA: TGTGCCAGCAGAACCAGTGGTCGACAGGGATTTGGAAACACCATATATTTT. Translation: CASRTSGRQGFGNTIYF.

This clone appeared once. The chain links TRBV19 to TRBJ2-7; D may be TRBD1 (6 bases). The germline V gene has CDR1 LNHDA and CDR2 SQIVND (reference sequence). Trimming removed 6 bases from V and 5 bases from J, with 14 bases in between. This CDR3 contains 13 residues. The CDR3 DNA follows: TGTGCCAGTAGACACACAGGGTCGCACGAGCAGTACTTC. Its protein product is CASRHTGSHEQYF.

CDR3 amino acids: CASSLGAGTPSYGYTF. CDR3 DNA sequence: TGTGCCAGCAGCTTAGGGGCCGGGACACCAAGTTATGGCTACACCTTC. The chain links TRBV7-2 to TRBJ1-2, with D perhaps TRBD1 (6 bases). The CDR3 totals 16 residues. V was pared by 1 base and J by 5 bases, with 17 bases between. Germline V gene lookup returns CDR1 SGHTA and CDR2 FQGNSA.

This sequence joins TRBV7-8 and TRBJ1-1, with 8 bases identical to TRBD1. The ends lost 1 base at V and 8 bases at J; junction bases unmatched: 6. CDR1 and CDR2 from the germline V gene are SGHVS and FQNEAQ. The CDR3 totals 14 residues. This CDR3 reads CASSLVDRGQEAFF. The CDR3, as DNA: TGTGCCAGCAGCTTAGTAGACAGGGGCCAAGAAGCTTTCTTT.

The genes are TRBV9 and TRBJ2-1; TRBD1 is a possible D gene (5 bases). The V and J ends lost 0 bases and 2 bases respectively, with 9 bases between them. The CDR3 length is 15 residues. Germline CDR1 SGDLS, CDR2 YYNGEE. CDR3 in DNA: TGTGCCAGCAGCGTAGAGACAGCAACCTACAATGAGCAGTTCTTC. Its protein product is CASSVETATYNEQFF.

The chain couples TRBV7-9 to TRBJ2-1, with D tentatively TRBD2 (6 bases). Germline values: CDR1 SEHNR, CDR2 FQNEAQ (reference sequence). V lost 4 bases to trimming and J lost 1 base, with 11 bases between them. The CDR3 is 15 residues long. CDR3 amino acids: CASSSGRESYNEQFF. CDR3 bases: TGTGCCAGCAGCTCCGGACGGGAGTCCTACAATGAGCAGTTCTTC.

V usage is TRBV5-4 and J usage is TRBJ1-2; tentative D call: TRBD1 (5 bases). CDR1 is SGHNT and CDR2 is YYREEE in the germline V gene (reference sequence). The CDR3 runs to 16 residues. The V end was cut by 4 bases, the J end by 3 bases, with 19 bases between. This CDR3 is CASSPGWGDPYYGYTF. The CDR3 region has the DNA TGTGCCAGCAGCCCGGGATGGGGGGACCCCTACTATGGCTACACCTTC.

The V call is TRBV12-3 or TRBV12-4, the J call TRBJ1-1; 9 bases agree with TRBD1. The CDR3 covers 13 residues. V lost 8 bases, J lost 8 bases, and 9 bases stayed unmatched. CDR3 DNA sequence: TGTGCCAGCGGGAGATACAGGGGGCAGGAAGCTTTCTTT. Translation gives CASGRYRGQEAFF.